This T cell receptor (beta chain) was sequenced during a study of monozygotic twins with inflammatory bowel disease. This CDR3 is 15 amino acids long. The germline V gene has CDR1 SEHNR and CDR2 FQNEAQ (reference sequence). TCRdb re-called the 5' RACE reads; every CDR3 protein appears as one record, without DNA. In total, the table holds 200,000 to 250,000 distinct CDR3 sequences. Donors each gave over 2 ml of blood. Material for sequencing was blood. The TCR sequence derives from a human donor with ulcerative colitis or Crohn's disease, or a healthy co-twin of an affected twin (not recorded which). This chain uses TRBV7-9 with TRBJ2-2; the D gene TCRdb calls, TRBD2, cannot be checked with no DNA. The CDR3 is CASSRLAANTGELFF.